The TCR beta chain under discussion was sequenced for a study of technical replicates of blood from a handful of donors. The length of the CDR3 is 13 residues. The V gene lost 2 bases and the J gene lost 3 bases, with 8 bases spanning the gap. Germline values: CDR1 SGHTA, CDR2 FQGNSA. Some clones are missing from TCRdb's copy, which holds only in-frame ones; the method was immunoSEQ multiplex PCR. The sample lists roughly 62,000 clones, roughly 90% occurring once. The chain couples TRBV7-2 to TRBJ2-7, with D unclear. The TCR sequence derives from a human donor in good health. Some clones in this sample may be carry-over from other donors' samples. Sequenced: PBMCs. For the CDR3, the DNA is TGTGCCAGCAGCTTAAACCAGCGCTACGAGCAGTACTTC. As protein: CASSLNQRYEQYF.